This T cell receptor (beta chain) was found in a study of T cells in Graves' hyperthyroidism and ophthalmopathy. Study-wide results and limits: Model-based prediction identified ophthalmopathy a median 6.5 months prior to its onset. Expanded thyroid clonotypes (above 0.001) were mostly also found in blood.

At least ten counts were recorded for this clonotype. As yet, its antigen is unknown. TCR beta CDR3 sequences were amplified from RNA transcripts. A set of HTBI primers served as the primers for a first-round RT-PCR of the TCR CDR3. TCRdb ran MiXCR on the multiplex PCR reads and lists one entry per CDR3 protein. Of 600,000 or so distinct CDR3 sequences listed, 35% to 55% are singletons. The CDR3 extends over 14 amino acids. V was trimmed by 7 bases and J by 0 bases, leaving 16 bases between them. The germline V gene has CDR1 SQVTM and CDR2 ANQGSEA. The patients, who ranged from 18 to 65 in age, presented with newly diagnosed hyperthyroidism lasting under 2 months. Together with thyroid ultrasound, orbital computed tomography, serum thyroxine and TRAb, clinical symptoms were used for diagnoses.

The sequenced sample was peripheral blood or thyroid tissue (not recorded which). This TCR was sampled from a woman younger than 35 with Graves' hyperthyroidism. V gene TRBV29-1 combines with J gene TRBJ2-7; D not certain. The CDR3 coding sequence is TGCAGCGCCCGAAACCCCGTTAGCTCCTACGAGCAGTACTTC. Residues: CSARNPVSSYEQYF.